Listed below are T cell receptor beta chains from one sample, sequenced in a study of CD8 T cells in Susac syndrome. TCRdb ran MiXCR on the immunoSEQ multiplex PCR reads and lists one entry per CDR3 protein. The sample includes around 170,000 distinct CDR3 sequences, 85% to 95% of them seen just once. The sequencing input was CD8+ T cells from PBMCs. The receptors come from a human donor with Susac syndrome. Both conserved end residues are part of each CDR3. A D gene is named only where the DNA matches it firmly.

v_gene,d_gene,j_gene,CDR3aa,CDR3nt
TRBV24-1,-,TRBJ1-1,CATSDPDGNTEAFF,TGTGCCACCAGTGACCCTGACGGGAACACTGAAGCTTTCTTT
TRBV5-4,-,TRBJ1-6,CASSAGRAPLHF,TGTGCCAGCAGCGCGGGGCGAGCACCCCTCCACTTT
TRBV18,-,TRBJ2-2,CASAGELFF,TGTGCCTCAGCTGGGGAGCTGTTTTTT
TRBV7-9,TRBD2,TRBJ2-1,CASSSVAGGPDNEQFF,TGTGCCAGCAGCTCAGTAGCGGGAGGGCCAGACAATGAGCAGTTCTTC
TRBV3-1,-,TRBJ2-3,CASSQFADTQYF,TGTGCCAGCAGCCAATTCGCAGATACGCAGTATTTT
TRBV25-1,-,TRBJ2-5,CASSGTAQETQYF,TGTGCCAGCAGTGGGACAGCCCAAGAGACCCAGTACTTC
TRBV29-1,TRBD1,TRBJ2-7,CSAGTGDYEQYF,TGCAGCGCCGGGACAGGGGACTACGAGCAGTACTTC
TRBV28,TRBD2,TRBJ2-1,CASSLRLAEDEQFF,TGTGCCAGCAGTTTACGACTAGCGGAGGATGAGCAGTTCTTC
TRBV2,-,TRBJ2-1,CASSEVRYNEQFF,TGTGCCAGCAGTGAAGTCCGGTACAATGAGCAGTTCTTC
TRBV7-8,TRBD2,TRBJ2-7,CASSSTSGGTYEQYF,TGTGCCAGCAGCTCAACTAGCGGGGGCACCTACGAGCAGTACTTC
TRBV6-6,-,TRBJ2-5,CASSYRGTSLQETQYF,TGTGCCAGCAGTTACCGAGGGACAAGCCTTCAAGAGACCCAGTACTTC
TRBV9,-,TRBJ2-5,CASSGQGGRETQYF,TGTGCCAGCAGCGGACAGGGTGGGAGGGAGACCCAGTACTTC
TRBV2,TRBD1,TRBJ1-1,CASSVTGGFRDTEAFF,TGTGCCAGCAGTGTCACAGGGGGCTTTAGGGACACTGAAGCTTTCTTT
TRBV20-1,-,TRBJ2-1,CSASRGPQYNEQFF,TGCAGTGCTAGTCGGGGGCCACAGTACAATGAGCAGTTCTTC
TRBV15,-,TRBJ2-5,CATSRSGRETQYF,TGTGCCACCAGCAGATCTGGCAGAGAGACCCAGTACTTC
TRBV5-6,TRBD1,TRBJ2-7,CASSLGRTGDEQYF,TGTGCCAGCAGCTTGGGGCGGACAGGGGACGAGCAGTACTTC
TRBV11-2,TRBD2,TRBJ2-7,CASSAASGASYEQYF,TGTGCCAGCAGTGCGGCCAGCGGGGCCTCCTACGAGCAGTACTTC